This record concerns one T cell receptor (beta chain) sequence. The CDR3 is made up of 15 amino acids. The V end was cut by 5 bases, the J end by 1 base, with 13 bases between. Germline V CDR1 and CDR2: SNHLY, FYNNEI. Clones were sequenced by immunoSEQ multiplex PCR, and TCRdb holds only the in-frame ones, with some missing. The sample lists about 29,000 clones; 60% to 85% were seen once. Described time point: recipient sample about 28 days before transplant, after cytoreduction. This specimen belongs to a study of T cell clonotyping in hematopoietic cell transplantation. This sequence originates from a woman aged 25 to 39 with chronic myeloid leukemia. Some clones in this sample may be carry-over from other donors' samples. The sample was peripheral blood mononuclear cells, taken before stem cell transplant. V gene TRBV2 combines with J gene TRBJ2-3; D ambiguous. In nucleotides, the CDR3 is TGTGCCAGCAGTCCCTTCCTGGTTGGCACAGATACGCAGTATTTT. Amino acid sequence: CASSPFLVGTDTQYF. The full variable domain, in which reference TRBV2 and TRBJ2-3 provide the parts outside the CDR3, is EPEVTQTPSHQVTQMGQEVILRCVPISNHLYFYWYRQILGQKVEFLVSFYNNEISEKSEIFDDQFSVERPDGSNFTLKIRSTKLEDSAMYFCASSPFLVGTDTQYFGPGTRLTVL.